The 3 T cell receptor beta chains below were found in one sample sequenced in a study of shared clonotypes between healthy human individuals. The protocol was immunoSEQ multiplex PCR, while the TCRdb copy is restricted to in-frame clones and leaves out a portion. The data show about 1.1 million clones, with roughly 80% seen just once and 0.7% to 0.95% held by the top ten. The source material was memory CD4+ T cells from PBMCs. Subset here: CD45RA-negative fraction. The receptors stem from a man aged 18 to 35 in good health. Some clones in this sample may be carry-over from other donors' samples.

The CDR3: CASSPQSYEQFF. The CDR3 DNA reads as TGTGCCAGCAGCCCACAAAGTTATGAGCAGTTCTTC. V gene TRBV7-2 combines with J gene TRBJ2-1; D not certain. CDR1 and CDR2 from the germline V gene are SGHTA and FQGNSA. The V end lost 5 bases, the J end lost 8 bases, and 10 bases lay between the germline ends. This CDR3 is built from 12 residues.

The chain is built from TRBV29-1 and TRBJ2-7, with a weak D call TRBD1 (6 bases). Germline CDR1 reads SQVTM; CDR2 reads ANQGSEA. This CDR3 is built from 13 residues. The V and J ends lost 5 bases and 4 bases respectively, with 15 bases between them. This CDR3 reads CSVRRSGTYEQYF. The CDR3, as DNA: TGCAGCGTTCGGCGCAGTGGGACATACGAGCAGTACTTC.

The chain is built from TRBV2 and TRBJ1-1, with no clear D. The germline CDR1 and CDR2 sequences are SNHLY and FYNNEI. The CDR3 totals 13 residues. The ends were cut back, 7 bases at V and 1 base at J, with 10 bases in the middle. CDR3 bases: TGTGCCAGCATCCAACAGAGGAACACTGAAGCTTTCTTT. Amino acids: CASIQQRNTEAFF.